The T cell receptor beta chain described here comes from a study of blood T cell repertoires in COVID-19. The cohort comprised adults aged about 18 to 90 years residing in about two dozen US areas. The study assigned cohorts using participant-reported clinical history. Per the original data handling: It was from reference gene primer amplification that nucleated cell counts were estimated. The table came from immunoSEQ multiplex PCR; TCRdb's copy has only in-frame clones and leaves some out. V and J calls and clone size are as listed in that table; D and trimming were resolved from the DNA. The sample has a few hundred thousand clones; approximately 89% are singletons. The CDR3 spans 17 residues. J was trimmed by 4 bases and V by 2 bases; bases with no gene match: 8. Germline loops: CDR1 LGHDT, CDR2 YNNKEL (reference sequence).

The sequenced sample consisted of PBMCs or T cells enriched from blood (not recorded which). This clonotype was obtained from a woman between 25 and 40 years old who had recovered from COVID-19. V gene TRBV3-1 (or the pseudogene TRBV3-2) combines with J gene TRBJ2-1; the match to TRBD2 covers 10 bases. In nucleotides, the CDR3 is TGTGCCAGCAGCCAAACAAGCGGGAGGGCCCTATACAATGAGCAGTTCTTC. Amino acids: CASSQTSGRALYNEQFF.